This is a list of T cell receptor beta chains from one sample in a study of somatic mutations in cytotoxic T cells in rheumatoid arthritis. The method was immunoSEQ multiplex PCR; TCRdb's version includes in-frame clones alone and lacks a portion of them. The sample records approximately 14,000 clones, around 70% being singletons. Material for sequencing was CD8+ T cells sorted from blood. These receptors were taken from an adult with rheumatoid arthritis. Both conserved end residues are part of each CDR3. Each record gives: V gene, D gene, clone size, J gene, CDR3 DNA, CDR3 protein. A D gene is named only where the DNA matches it firmly. Clone size appears in some rows only: once, few, many, or a class for an expanded clone.

>TRBV7-6|.|once|TRBJ1-6
TGTGCCAGCAGCCTAGGGACGGAGAATTCACCCCTCCACTTT
CASSLGTENSPLHF
>TRBV13|.|.|TRBJ2-7
TGTGCCAGCAGCTCCAGCCTACGACCCTACGAGCAGTACTTC
CASSSSLRPYEQYF
>TRBV27|TRBD2|few|TRBJ2-3
TGTGCCAGCAGTGATCTGGGGATGACTAGCGGGGGAGAAGATACGCAGTATTTT
CASSDLGMTSGGEDTQYF
>TRBV19|.|.|TRBJ1-5
TGTGCCAGTAGTATACCCTCAGGGATTTTTAGCAATCAGCCCCAGCATTTT
CASSIPSGIFSNQPQHF
>TRBV4-1|.|.|TRBJ2-3
TGCGCCAGCAGAACATCGGACGCCTCAGATACGCAGTATTTT
CASRTSDASDTQYF
>TRBV20-1|.|.|TRBJ2-1
TGCAGTGCTGCCCCGGGGTTCTTC
CSAAPGFF
>TRBV7-6|.|.|TRBJ1-6
TGTGCCAGCAGCTTAGCGCCCGGAAATAATTCACCCCTCCACTTT
CASSLAPGNNSPLHF
>TRBV5-4|.|few|TRBJ1-1
TGTGCCAGCAGCTTGGCAGGACCTAACACTGAAGCTTTCTTT
CASSLAGPNTEAFF
>TRBV9|.|.|TRBJ1-4
TGTGCCAGCAGCGTAGGAGGGAATAACGAAAAACTGTTTTTT
CASSVGGNNEKLFF
>TRBV7-6|TRBD2|.|TRBJ2-1
TGTGCCAGCAGCTCTCTCAAATCTGGAGGACTAGCGGGGACCAATGAGCAGTTCTTC
CASSSLKSGGLAGTNEQFF
>TRBV4-1|.|.|TRBJ1-2
TGCGCCAGCAGCCAATCCCCACAGGGTAACTATGGCTACACCTTC
CASSQSPQGNYGYTF
>TRBV19|TRBD1|.|TRBJ1-5
TGTGCCAGTATAGGGGGGACAGCCGGGGGCAATCAGCCCCAGCATTTT
CASIGGTAGGNQPQHF
>TRBV6-4|.|.|TRBJ2-3
TGTGCCAGCAGTGAAAAAGGGACGACAGATACGCAGTATTTT
CASSEKGTTDTQYF
>TRBV13|.|.|TRBJ2-2
TGTGCCAGCAGCTTAGGGGTAGGCACCGGGGAGCTGTTTTTT
CASSLGVGTGELFF
>TRBV18|.|.|TRBJ2-2
TGTGCCAGCTCACCTGAGGACAGAAGTAACACCGGGGAGCTGTTTTTT
CASSPEDRSNTGELFF
>TRBV13|TRBD1|few|TRBJ1-4
TGTGCCAGCAGCTTAACCACCGGGACAGGGGGCTTTAATGAAAAACTGTTTTTT
CASSLTTGTGGFNEKLFF
>TRBV15|.|.|TRBJ2-7
TGTGCCACCAGTTCCGGGGACTCCTACGAGCAGTACTTC
CATSSGDSYEQYF
>TRBV7-9|.|few|TRBJ2-1
TGTGCCAGCAGCTTAGGCCTATCCTACAATGAGCAGTTCTTC
CASSLGLSYNEQFF
>TRBV29-1|TRBD1|once|TRBJ1-2
TGCAGCGTCGACCGACAGGGAAGTAAGGATGGCTACACCTTC
CSVDRQGSKDGYTF
>TRBV7-2|.|.|TRBJ2-1
TGTGCCAGCAGCCACCTCGGACAGTACAATGAGCAGTTCTTC
CASSHLGQYNEQFF
>TRBV19|TRBD1|few|TRBJ1-4
TGTGCCAGTAGTATCCGGGACAGGGGGCATGGTAATGAAAAACTGTTTTTT
CASSIRDRGHGNEKLFF
>TRBV19|.|.|TRBJ2-1
TGTGCCAGTAGTATAGAGGGATACAATGAGCAGTTCTTC
CASSIEGYNEQFF
>TRBV15|.|.|TRBJ1-1
TGTGCCACCAGCAGAGATAATCAACAGCTGAACACTGAAGCTTTCTTT
CATSRDNQQLNTEAFF
>TRBV28|TRBD2|.|TRBJ2-7
TGTGCCAGCAGTCATCCTTCGCGGGGGGGCGACTACGAGCAGTACTTC
CASSHPSRGGDYEQYF
>TRBV19|.|once|TRBJ1-2
TGTGCCAGTAGTACTCGGGACACCGCCTTAGGCTACACCTTC
CASSTRDTALGYTF
>TRBV7-9|.|.|TRBJ2-1
TGTGCCAGCAGCTCCCCAGGGGCGATCTACAATGAGCAGTTCTTC
CASSSPGAIYNEQFF
>TRBV7-8|.|.|TRBJ2-6
TGTGCCAGCAGCTTAGCCGCCTCTGGGGCCAACGTCCTGACTTTC
CASSLAASGANVLTF
>TRBV7-9|TRBD2|once|TRBJ2-7
TGTGCCAGCAGCCCTCTGGGAAGCGGGGTCTCCTACGAGCAGTACTTC
CASSPLGSGVSYEQYF
>TRBV4-2|.|.|TRBJ1-4
TGTGCCAGCAGCCCCGTAGCTCCACAGGGCATTAATGAAAAACTGTTTTTT
CASSPVAPQGINEKLFF
>TRBV10-3|.|.|TRBJ1-1
TGTGCCATCAGTGAGTCTGGGGACGGGGGGAACACTGAAGCTTTCTTT
CAISESGDGGNTEAFF
>TRBV5-4|.|.|TRBJ1-3
TGTGCCAGCAGCTTGTCCGGGACAGGAAACACCATATATTTT
CASSLSGTGNTIYF
>TRBV30|TRBD1|.|TRBJ1-2
TGTGCCTCGGGCAGGGGGCTTGAGGATGGCTACACCTTC
CASGRGLEDGYTF
>TRBV11-1|TRBD1|once|TRBJ2-6
TGTGCCAGCAGCCCCATCCCGGGACAGGGTAGCTCTGGGGCCAACGTCCTGACTTTC
CASSPIPGQGSSGANVLTF
>TRBV7-9|.|.|TRBJ2-7
TGTGCCAGCAGCTCGGACTATGCCTACGAGCAGTACTTC
CASSSDYAYEQYF
>TRBV7-9|.|once|TRBJ2-7
TGTGCCAGCAGCCCAGACGTAAGCTCCTACGAGCAGTACTTC
CASSPDVSSYEQYF
>TRBV19|.|.|TRBJ1-1
TGTGCCAGTAGTATGGTAGGCGGGTACTTCGAAGCTTTCTTT
CASSMVGGYFEAFF
>TRBV6-5|.|.|TRBJ1-1
TGTGCCAGCAGTCCCTGGGGGGGGGACACTGAAGCTTTCTTT
CASSPWGGDTEAFF
>TRBV7-3|.|.|TRBJ2-5
TGTGCCAGCAGCTTAACAGGGTTTGGGTCAGAGGAGACCCAGTACTTC
CASSLTGFGSEETQYF
>TRBV5-4|TRBD1|.|TRBJ2-5
TGTGCCTATGGACAGGGTGAGACCCAGTACTTC
CAYGQGETQYF
>TRBV7-9|.|few|TRBJ2-2
TGTGCCAGCGCAGTCGTCCAGGCCGGGGAGCTGTTTTTT
CASAVVQAGELFF